This entry lists 30 T cell receptor beta chains sequenced from one sample in a study of blood T cell repertoires in COVID-19. The assay was immunoSEQ multiplex PCR, and TCRdb's table has in-frame clones only and misses some. Of some 260,000 clones listed, about 90% are singletons. What was sequenced was PBMCs or T cells enriched from blood (not recorded which). These receptor sequences come from a young woman who had recovered from COVID-19.

The chain joins TRBV5-1 to TRBJ1-1; 7 bases align to TRBD1. This CDR3 spans 17 amino acids. Germline V gives CDR1 SGHRS, CDR2 YFSETQ. Trimming at V came to 6 bases and at J to 4 bases, leaving 18 bases not matched to a gene. CDR3 nucleotides: TGCGCCAGCAACGACCTTCCAGGGGGTGGGGCGGTCACTGAAGCTTTCTTT. The encoded protein is CASNDLPGGGAVTEAFF.

The gene calls are TRBV6-5 and TRBJ2-1; the D is unclear. The V gene's germline CDR1 is MNHEY and CDR2 SVGAGI. Trimming left V 2 bases short and J 6 bases short, with 8 bases between. The CDR3 consists of 13 residues. CDR3 sequence: CASSYAGSNEQFF. The CDR3 DNA reads as TGTGCCAGCAGTTACGCAGGATCCAATGAGCAGTTCTTC.

V and J are TRBV28 and TRBJ1-4; unclear D gene. V lost 1 base and J 5 bases, leaving 14 bases between the germline ends. Germline V lookup: CDR1 MDHEN, CDR2 SYDVKM. The CDR3 extends over 16 amino acids. CDR3 coding DNA: TGTGCCAGCAGTTTATCCGGGGAAGGATCGAATGAAAAACTGTTTTTT. This translates into CASSLSGEGSNEKLFF.

Notes on this clone: The junction does not match germline at one end; this may be a read error. The chain carries TRBV6-1 and TRBJ2-7; TRBD2 agrees at 8 bases. There are 14 residues in the CDR3. Germline V CDR1 and CDR2: MNHNS, SASEGT. The CDR3 protein is CASSEAGAHYEQYF. The DNA of the CDR3 is TGTGCCAGCAGCGAAGCGGGGGCGCATTACGAGCAGTACTTC.

The rearrangement uses TRBV5-1 and TRBJ2-2, with 10 bases matching TRBD2. This CDR3 spans 16 amino acids. CDR1 is SGHRS and CDR2 is YFSETQ in the germline V gene. Unmatched junction bases numbered 3, after V lost 0 bases and J lost 4 bases. CDR3 sequence reads: CASSLASGSATGELFF. In DNA, the CDR3 is TGCGCCAGCAGCTTGGCTAGCGGGAGCGCCACCGGGGAGCTGTTTTTT.

The rearrangement uses TRBV28 and TRBJ1-6, with D perhaps TRBD1 (5 bases). The CDR3 is 14 residues long. Germline CDR1 reads MDHEN; CDR2 reads SYDVKM. V lost 7 bases, J lost 7 bases, and 14 bases lay in between. Here the CDR3 reads CASMAGQPNSPLHF. The CDR3 DNA reads as TGTGCCAGCATGGCGGGGCAGCCCAATTCACCCCTCCACTTT.

The chain carries TRBV19 and TRBJ2-1; 7 bases agree with TRBD2. Trimming cost V 4 bases and J 6 bases; bases outside gene matches: 6. The CDR3 totals 14 residues. The germline V gene encodes CDR1 LNHDA and CDR2 SQIVND (reference sequence). The chain's CDR3 is CASSRLAEANEQFF. The CDR3 DNA follows: TGTGCCAGTAGTAGGCTAGCGGAGGCCAATGAGCAGTTCTTC.

This sequence joins TRBV28 and TRBJ1-2; D is unclear. The CDR3 contains 13 residues. Between the trimmed V and J ends, which lost 3 bases and 2 bases, there was a span of 7 bases. The germline V gene encodes CDR1 MDHEN and CDR2 SYDVKM. DNA of the CDR3: TGTGCCAGCAGTTTCGGGAAGAACTATGGCTACACCTTC. The encoded protein is CASSFGKNYGYTF.

The genes are TRBV7-8 and TRBJ1-4; 9 nucleotides align to TRBD1. The CDR3 runs 13 residues. The germline CDR1 and CDR2 sequences are SGHVS and FQNEAQ. V gave up 9 bases and J gave up 8 bases; unmatched junction bases: 7. This CDR3 is CASRTGGQEKLFF. The CDR3 DNA is TGTGCCAGTAGAACAGGGGGCCAAGAAAAACTGTTTTTT.

This chain connects TRBV5-1 to TRBJ1-1; unclear D gene. Trimming removed 2 bases at V and 1 base at J, with 3 bases between. Germline values: CDR1 SGHRS, CDR2 YFSETQ. The CDR3 runs to 12 residues. The CDR3 sequence is CASSFGNTEAFF. The DNA for the CDR3 is TGCGCCAGCAGCTTCGGGAACACTGAAGCTTTCTTT.

Of note for this clone: One junction end disagrees with the germline gene, perhaps due to a read error. The chain links TRBV3-1 (or the pseudogene TRBV3-2) to TRBJ2-7; perhaps TRBD2 as D (5 bases). This CDR3 has 13 amino acids. Germline loops: CDR1 LGHDT, CDR2 YNNKEL (reference sequence). CDR3: CASSPGPGSEEYF. CDR3 DNA: TGTGCCAGCAGCCCAGGTCCGGGATCCGAGGAGTACTTC.

In regard to this clone: The same CDR3 also results from other DNA sequences found in this sample. V is TRBV28 and J is TRBJ1-5, with 9 positions matching TRBD1. J gave up 4 bases and V 3 bases, and 1 base lay outside the gene matches. The CDR3 consists of 14 residues. Germline loops: CDR1 MDHEN, CDR2 SYDVKM. In DNA, the CDR3 is TGTGCCAGCAGTTTGGGACAGGGAAATCAGCCCCAGCATTTT. Encoded protein: CASSLGQGNQPQHF.

In its sample, this clone was seen once. The chain combines TRBV4-1 with TRBJ2-7, with D perhaps matching TRBD1 (5 bases). Germline V gene sequence: CDR1 MGHRA, CDR2 YSYEKL. There are 15 residues in the CDR3. V shed 1 base and J shed 4 bases, with 14 bases lying between them. The CDR3 protein is CASSQVTGPTYEQYF. CDR3 sequence (DNA): TGCGCCAGCAGCCAAGTAACAGGACCTACTTACGAGCAGTACTTC.

CDR3 sequence reads: CASSPKPHQRELNEQFF. The CDR3 coding sequence is TGTGCCAGCAGCCCCAAACCCCACCAGCGGGAATTGAATGAGCAGTTCTTC. This rearrangement joins TRBV13 to TRBJ2-1; 7 nucleotides match TRBD2. The CDR3 extends over 17 amino acids. V dropped 5 bases and J dropped 7; count of bases not matched to a gene: 17. Germline V lookup: CDR1 PRHDT, CDR2 FYEKMQ (reference sequence).

The chain uses TRBV28 and TRBJ2-7, with TRBD1 identical over 9 bases. The germline V gene encodes CDR1 MDHEN and CDR2 SYDVKM. The trim removed 2 bases at V and 1 base at J, leaving 3 bases unmatched. The CDR3 contains 15 residues. CDR3 sequence (DNA): TGTGCCAGCAGTTTAGGGACAGGGAGATCCTACGAGCAGTACTTC. This gives the protein CASSLGTGRSYEQYF.

V is TRBV27 and J is TRBJ1-2; TRBD1 matches at 7 bases. CDR1 and CDR2 from the germline V gene are MNHEY and SMNVEV (reference sequence). The trim removed 8 bases at V and 7 bases at J, leaving 7 bases unmatched. CDR3 size: 12 residues. The CDR3 DNA reads as TGTGCCAGCGGAGACAGGGTCTCTGGCTACACCTTC. This codes for CASGDRVSGYTF.

The V and J genes are TRBV7-6 and TRBJ2-2; no firm D call. The germline V gene has CDR1 SGHVS and CDR2 FNYEAQ. V was pared by 8 bases and J by 5 bases, with 12 bases between. The CDR3 length is 13 residues. The CDR3 region has the DNA TGTGCCAGCGCGTTAAAATCGACCGGGGAGCTGTTTTTT. It yields the protein CASALKSTGELFF.

V is TRBV6-5 and J is TRBJ2-7; 7 nucleotides match TRBD2. CDR1 is MNHEY and CDR2 is SVGAGI in the germline V gene. J was trimmed by 1 base and V by 10 bases; bases with no gene match: 13. The length of the CDR3 is 15 residues. The CDR3 loop is CATRSIGRGSYEQYF. CDR3 nucleotide sequence: TGTGCCACGAGAAGCATTGGGCGGGGGTCCTACGAGCAGTACTTC.

This chain connects TRBV12-3 or TRBV12-4 to TRBJ1-2; 10 nucleotides align to TRBD1. V lost 7 bases to trimming and J lost 6 bases; unmatched junction nucleotides: 5. The CDR3 covers 13 residues. The CDR3 here is CASKRQGANGYTF. In nucleotides, the CDR3 is TGTGCCAGCAAACGACAGGGGGCAAATGGCTACACCTTC.

This chain joins TRBV6-6 and TRBJ2-1; 10 bases match TRBD2. The CDR3 totals 12 residues. After removal of 5 bases from V and 12 bases from J, the junction contained 4 bases not matched to a gene. Germline V gene data show CDR1 as MNHNY and CDR2 as SVGAGI (reference sequence). CDR3 nucleotides: TGTGCCAGCAGTCTAGCGGGAGAGGGGCAGTTCTTC. The encoded protein is CASSLAGEGQFF.

The gene calls are TRBV18 and TRBJ1-1, with D hard to call. This CDR3 is built from 14 residues. Germline lookup yields CDR1 KGHSH and CDR2 LQKENI. V dropped 2 bases and J dropped 1 base, with 8 bases sitting between them. The CDR3 reads CASSPVQENTEAFF. The CDR3 DNA reads TGTGCCAGCTCACCAGTTCAGGAGAACACTGAAGCTTTCTTT. The full variable domain, completed using reference TRBV18 and TRBJ1-1, is NAGVMQNPRHLVRRRGQEARLRCSPMKGHSHVYWYRQLPEEGLKFMVYLQKENIIDESGMPKERFSAEFPKEGPSILRIQQVVRGDSAAYFCASSPVQENTEAFFGQGTRLTVV.

The V call is TRBV28, the J call TRBJ2-3; unclear D gene. Trimming pared 5 bases from V and 2 bases from J, leaving 11 bases between. Looked up from germline, CDR1 is MDHEN and CDR2 is SYDVKM. The CDR3 extends over 14 amino acids. CDR3 residues: CASSLGSLTDTQYF. Written as DNA, the CDR3 is TGTGCCAGCAGTCTCGGGTCTCTCACAGATACGCAGTATTTT.

The chain has TRBV28 and TRBJ2-1; the D gene is possibly TRBD2 (6 bases). Trimming took off 7 bases at V and 0 bases at J, with 13 bases between the two ends. Per germline, CDR1 MDHEN and CDR2 SYDVKM. The CDR3 covers 15 residues. CDR3: CASTLGGISYNEQFF. The DNA of the CDR3 is TGTGCCAGCACCTTAGGCGGGATCTCCTACAATGAGCAGTTCTTC.

The V gene is TRBV25-1, the J gene TRBJ2-7; D gene uncertain. This CDR3 has 11 residues. V dropped 4 bases and J dropped 5 bases, with 6 bases sitting between them. CDR1 is MGHDK and CDR2 is SYGVNS in the germline V gene. The chain's CDR3 is CASSVHNEQYF. The CDR3 DNA sequence: TGTGCCAGCAGTGTGCACAACGAGCAGTACTTC.

The V and J genes are TRBV25-1 and TRBJ1-1; 10 nucleotides agree with TRBD1. Germline V gene data show CDR1 as MGHDK and CDR2 as SYGVNS. The CDR3 consists of 17 residues. The junction had 9 bases not matched to a gene; V was cut back by 4 bases and J by 1 base. The chain's CDR3 is CASSAKTGGLTNTEAFF. The CDR3 nucleotides read TGTGCCAGCAGTGCCAAGACAGGGGGCTTGACGAACACTGAAGCTTTCTTT.

V and J are TRBV7-2 and TRBJ1-3; D is ambiguous. The CDR3 consists of 16 residues. Germline V CDR1 and CDR2: SGHTA, FQGNSA. Trimming left V 1 base short and J 2 bases short, with 12 bases between. The chain's CDR3 is CASSLVLGSAGNTIYF. CDR3 bases: TGTGCCAGCAGCTTAGTTCTAGGCAGCGCTGGAAACACCATATATTTT. Full variable domain (rest looked up from reference TRBV7-2 and TRBJ1-3): GAGVSQSPSNKVTEKGKDVELRCDPISGHTALYWYRQSLGQGLEFLIYFQGNSAPDKSGLPSDRFSAERTGGSVSTLTIQRTQQEDSAVYLCASSLVLGSAGNTIYFGEGSWLTVV.

The CDR3 loop is CASSLATGYNEQFF. The CDR3 nucleotides are TGTGCCAGCAGCTTGGCGACAGGGTACAATGAGCAGTTCTTC. The chain employs TRBV7-3 and TRBJ2-1; 7 bases agree with TRBD1. This CDR3 has 14 amino acids. V shed 3 bases, J shed 4 bases, and the junction held 3 bases outside the gene matches. Germline CDR1 and CDR2: SGHTA and FQGTGA. Filled out from reference TRBV7-3 and TRBJ2-1, the complete variable domain reads GAGVSQTPSNKVTEKGKYVELRCDPISGHTALYWYRQSLGQGPEFLIYFQGTGAADDSGLPNDRFFAVRPEGSVSTLKIQRTERGDSAVYLCASSLATGYNEQFFGPGTRLTVL.

The chain employs TRBV5-1 and TRBJ1-1; 8 nucleotides line up with TRBD1. Germline V CDR1 and CDR2: SGHRS, YFSETQ. V lost 4 bases to trimming and J lost 11 bases; unmatched junction nucleotides: 16. The CDR3 covers 15 residues. The CDR3: CASSLGGQGAPWAFF. CDR3 DNA sequence: TGCGCCAGCAGCCTCGGTGGACAGGGAGCCCCGTGGGCTTTCTTT.

The chain recombines TRBV27 with TRBJ2-7; 7 bases match TRBD1. J was trimmed by 3 bases and V by 6 bases; bases with no gene match: 5. This CDR3 comprises 13 residues. CDR1 MNHEY and CDR2 SMNVEV come from the germline V gene (reference sequence). This CDR3 reads CASRGTVDYEQYF. CDR3 nucleotide sequence: TGTGCCAGCAGGGGGACAGTAGACTACGAGCAGTACTTC.

The rearrangement uses TRBV7-2 and TRBJ1-2; maybe TRBD1 (5 bases). The germline CDR1 and CDR2 sequences are SGHTA and FQGNSA. V lost 3 bases and J 1 base, leaving 15 bases between the germline ends. The CDR3 sequence is 16 residues long. CDR3 protein: CASSLGQEPINYGYTF. Here the CDR3 DNA reads TGTGCCAGCAGCTTGGGGCAGGAACCTATTAACTATGGCTACACCTTC.